A selection of T cell receptor beta chains follows, all from one sample in a study of tumor and adjacent non-tumor tissue in lung cancer. One entry per CDR3 protein results from TCRdb running MiXCR on the multiplex PCR reads. The table lists around 80,000 distinct CDR3 sequences, around 76% of them singletons. The specimen sequenced was distant non-tumor lung tissue. Receptors originate from an older man with non-small cell lung cancer. CDR3s include the opening cysteine and the closing phenylalanine or tryptophan. The D gene is left open where the match is weak. Clone size is given for some rows only: seen once, a few or many times, or a class if the clone is expanded.

d_call j_call v_call clone_size cdr3_aa cdr3_nt
TRBD1 TRBJ1-2 TRBV15 NA CAISRGGQGARGYTF TGTGCCATCAGCAGGGGAGGACAGGGGGCTAGAGGCTACACATTC
TRBD2 TRBJ2-5 TRBV10-3 NA CATRIERGPLSGSQYF TGTGCCACCAGGATCGAGCGGGGCCCTTTATCAGGGTCCCAGTACTTC
TRBD1 TRBJ2-2 TRBV6-2/TRBV6-3 NA CDSSPGTGETGKLYF TGTGACAGCAGTCCCGGGACAGGGGAGACCGGGAAGCTGTATTTT
NA TRBJ1-1 TRBV6-2/TRBV6-3 NA CASRPFVGERIEVFF TGTGCCAGCCGACCTTTTGTGGGAGAAAGAATAGAAGTCTTCTTT
NA TRBJ1-5 TRBV20-1 NA CSANHVTGNQPQHF TGCAGTGCTAATCACGTGACGGGGAACCAGCCCCAGCATTTT
NA TRBJ1-1 TRBV11-3 NA CERRKRVMKNEDLF TGTGAAAGAAGAAAAAGGGTGATGAAAAATGAAGATTTATTT
NA TRBJ1-5 TRBV6-2/TRBV6-3 NA CASTPGPHEGQPHHF TGTGCCAGCACCCCGGGACCCCATGAGGGTCAGCCCCATCATTTT
TRBD2 TRBJ2-7 TRBV7-8 NA CASSLGLASSCYAQYF TGTGCCAGCAGCTTAGGACTAGCGAGTAGCTGCTACGCGCAGTACTTC
NA TRBJ2-2 TRBV28 few CASKTGFYTGELFF TGTGCCAGCAAAACAGGGTTTTACACCGGGGAGCTGTTTTTT
NA TRBJ2-5 TRBV4-1 few CASSQTNRGYQETQYF TGCGCCAGCAGCCAAACAAACCGGGGCTACCAAGAGACCCAGTACTTC
TRBD1 TRBJ1-1 TRBV11-3 NA CASTRTGAFSEAFF TGTGCTAGCACGCGGACAGGGGCGTTCAGTGAAGCTTTCTTT
TRBD2 TRBJ2-1 TRBV28 few CASTEAGGLNEQFF TGTGCCAGCACCGAAGCGGGAGGGCTGAATGAGCAGTTCTTC
TRBD1 TRBJ1-1 TRBV18 NA CATSPPTGANTEAFF TGTGCCACCTCACCACCGACAGGGGCGAACACTGAAGCTTTCTTT
NA TRBJ2-3 TRBV29-1 NA CGLLPYVTWGDTNTQYF TGCGGCTTACTCCCATATGTGACATGGGGGGACACAAATACGCAGTATTTT
TRBD1 TRBJ1-1 TRBV6-2/TRBV6-3 NA CACNTRQGTDTEAFF TGTGCCTGCAATACGAGACAGGGGACGGACACTGAAGCTTTCTTT
NA TRBJ2-3 TRBV14 NA CARSQDFADTQYF TGTGCCAGGAGCCAAGATTTCGCCGATACGCAGTATTTT
NA TRBJ2-4 TRBV5-1 NA CASSYGNNQYF TGCGCCAGCAGCTACGGGAACAACCAGTACTTC
NA TRBJ2-3 TRBV5-4 NA CASSLSHTQTDTQYF TGTGCAAGTAGCCTGTCCCATACACAGACAGATACGCAGTATTTT
TRBD1 TRBJ1-1 TRBV11-3 NA CVSRFRDRTPNTEAFF TGTGTTAGCAGATTCCGGGACAGAACCCCGAACACTGAAGCTTTCTTT
NA TRBJ2-7 TRBV7-9 NA CASSPRGAVRYEQYF TGTGCCAGCAGCCCCCGTGGAGCGGTGCGGTACGAGCAGTACTTC
NA TRBJ2-1 TRBV12-3/TRBV12-4 NA CANSRSFNGVGGYNEQLF TGTGCCAACAGTCGTTCGTTTAACGGGGTCGGTGGGTACAATGAGCAGCTCTTC
NA TRBJ2-1 TRBV11-1 few CASSPLSLYNEQFF TGTGCTAGCAGCCCTCTTTCGCTCTACAATGAGCAGTTCTTC
NA TRBJ2-3 TRBV7-9 NA CASLGDAETQYF TGTGCCAGCTTGGGGGATGCAGAAACGCAGTATTTT
NA TRBJ2-2 TRBV14 NA CANSLYKGLASSNAGELFF TGTGCCAACAGCCTTTACAAGGGGTTAGCGAGCTCGAACGCCGGGGAGTTGTTTTTT
NA TRBJ2-3 TRBV5-4 NA CASSLTEREDMQYF TGTGCCAGCAGCTTGACGGAACGAGAAGATATGCAGTATTTT
TRBD2 TRBJ2-1 TRBV5-1 NA CASSLDAGGPGEQFF TGCGCCAGCAGCTTGGATGCGGGAGGGCCCGGTGAGCAGTTCTTC
TRBD1 TRBJ2-1 TRBV6-1 NA CASRAWDRGLGQSF TGTGCCAGCAGGGCCTGGGACAGGGGACTAGGACAGTCCTTC
TRBD2 TRBJ2-5 TRBV5-6 once CASRLAALAGVEGQETQYF TGTGCCAGCAGATTGGCAGCTCTAGCGGGAGTTGAAGGTCAAGAGACCCAGTACTTC
TRBD2 TRBJ2-1 TRBV11-1 NA CGSSPLTSDKNNEQFF TGTGGCAGCAGTCCGCTAACTAGCGACAAAAACAATGAGCAGTTCTTC
NA TRBJ1-2 TRBV6-1 NA CAISADGNQYGYTF TGTGCCATCAGTGCGGACGGAAACCAGTATGGCTACACTTTC
NA TRBJ1-2 TRBV4-3 NA CASSQGAAYCYTF TGCGCCAGTAGCCAAGGGGCGGCATATTGCTACACCTTC
NA TRBJ1-5 TRBV5-1 NA CSSSLGGDHPQHF TGCTCCAGCAGCTTGGGGGGGGATCATCCCCAGCATTTT
TRBD1 TRBJ1-1 TRBV29-1 few CSVTETGGTGGTEAFF TGTAGCGTGACCGAGACAGGGGGGACTGGGGGCACTGAAGCTTTCTTT
TRBD1 TRBJ1-1 TRBV6-2/TRBV6-3 many CASSRQGRSEAFF TGTGCCAGCAGTCGACAGGGTAGGTCTGAAGCTTTCTTT
NA TRBJ2-2 TRBV11-2 NA CAGSLMGTRVAGVLFF TGTGCCGGCAGCTTAATGGGCACAAGGGTTGCCGGGGTGCTGTTTTTT
NA TRBJ2-1 TRBV25-1 NA CASSELGHVGSGNEQFF NA
NA TRBJ1-1 TRBV6-5 NA CASKVGANTEAFF TGTGCCAGCAAGGTAGGGGCTAACACTGAAGCTTTCTTT
TRBD2 TRBJ2-5 TRBV24-1 NA CATSDPISTGGATETQYF TGTGCCACCAGTGATCCCATTTCTACCGGGGGGGCTACTGAGACCCAGTACTTC
NA TRBJ2-7 TRBV28 NA CASSSRTIGGYEQYF TGTGCCAGCAGTTCAAGGACTATCGGGGGTTACGAGCAGTACTTC
TRBD1 TRBJ1-5 TRBV6-2/TRBV6-3 NA CASSSDRGRFQPHHF TGTGCGAGCAGTTCCGACAGGGGGCGTTTTCAGCCCCATCATTTT
NA TRBJ2-3 TRBV20-1 NA CSARDIGGDGQPQYF TGCAGTGCTAGAGATATTGGAGGGGACGGTCAGCCCCAGTATTTT
NA TRBJ2-3 TRBV11-2 NA CASTLDRGPVTQYF TGTGCCAGCACCTTAGATCGGGGGCCGGTTACGCAGTATTTT
NA TRBJ1-5 TRBV20-1 NA CTTQIPGDNQPQHF TGCACTACTCAAATACCCGGGGATAATCAGCCCCAGCATTTT
NA TRBJ2-7 TRBV5-6 NA CASSSVVHDRTYEQYF TGTGCCAGCAGCTCCGTTGTCCATGACAGGACCTACGAGCAATACTTC
NA TRBJ1-6 TRBV12-3/TRBV12-4 once CASSLGGRLNSQLHF TGTGCCAGCAGTTTGGGGGGTCGTCTTAATTCACAGCTCCACTTT
TRBD1 TRBJ2-7 TRBV13 once CASSSTRGNEQYF TGTGCCAGCAGCTCAACCAGGGGGAACGAGCAGTACTTC
TRBD1 TRBJ1-3 TRBV12-3/TRBV12-4 NA CASSRPGTGIGSAITIYF TGTGCCAGCAGTCGTCCCGGGACAGGGATCGGCTCTGCGATCACCATATATTTT
NA TRBJ1-2 TRBV11-2 NA CASSGSGFYGCTF TGTGCCAGCAGCGGATCCGGGTTCTATGGCTGCACCTTC
NA TRBJ2-3 TRBV29-1 NA CGVAWTTPYTQYF TGCGGCGTTGCGTGGACCACTCCATATACGCAGTATTTT
TRBD1 TRBJ2-6 TRBV6-5 NA CASTSRTGGSGANVLTF TGTGCCAGCACTTCCAGGACAGGGGGCTCAGGGGCCAACGTCCTGACTTTC
NA TRBJ2-7 TRBV4-3 NA CASRSRSGGLRGDEHYF TGCGCCAGCAGGTCCCGCAGTGGTGGGTTAAGGGGGGACGAGCACTACTTC
NA TRBJ2-7 TRBV4-1 once CASGRPLRGGLGYEQYF TGCGCCAGCGGCCGACCACTAAGGGGGGGGCTGGGATACGAGCAGTACTTC
NA TRBJ1-6 TRBV6-1 NA CASNDGSGYSPLHF TGTGCCAGCAATGATGGGTCAGGTTATTCACCCCTCCACTTT
NA TRBJ2-5 TRBV13 NA CTSSRGNTQETQYF TGTACCAGCAGCCGGGGAAATACCCAAGAGACCCAGTACTTC
NA TRBJ2-7 TRBV11-1 NA CASSPRVTTYEQYF TGTGCCAGCAGCCCCAGGGTAACGACATACGAGCAGTACTTC
NA TRBJ1-1 TRBV10-2 NA CASSVRRRTEAFF TGCGCTAGCAGTGTGAGGAGGAGGACTGAAGCTTTCTTT